One and the same sample provided the 26 T cell receptor beta chains below, sequenced in a study of Ad26.COV2.S vaccination and SARS-CoV-2 variants. The treatment: roughly 19 received Ad26.COV2.S at low or high dose, single or two shots; about five received placebo; per-sample allocation not given. Samples were taken on day 63 after the first vaccine or placebo injection. Method: immunoSEQ multiplex PCR; TCRdb's copy keeps in-frame clones and lacks some. The table records about 390,000 clones, about 88% of them present only once. This specimen consisted of peripheral blood, obtained in a trial of Ad26.COV2.S vaccine versus placebo. All receptors come from a person aged 18-60 years who received the Ad26.COV2.S COVID-19 vaccine or a placebo.

The V call is TRBV5-4, the J call TRBJ2-3, with D unresolved. V lost 1 base and J lost 2, with 11 bases in between. The CDR3 runs to 15 residues. Germline V CDR1 and CDR2: SGHNT, YYREEE (reference sequence). The CDR3 protein is CASSLSLSDTDTQYF. The CDR3 nucleotides read TGTGCCAGCAGCTTGAGCCTCAGTGACACAGATACGCAGTATTTT. The full variable domain, its missing parts supplied by reference TRBV5-4 and TRBJ2-3, is ETGVTQSPTHLIKTRGQQVTLRCSSQSGHNTVSWYQQALGQGPQFIFQYYREEENGRGNFPPRFSGLQFPNYSSELNVNALELDDSALYLCASSLSLSDTDTQYFGPGTRLTVL.

V is TRBV4-2 and J is TRBJ2-7; 10 bases are a match to TRBD2. CDR3 length: 15 amino acids. In germline, CDR1 is LGHNA, CDR2 YNFKEQ. Trimming took 1 base from V and 4 from J; bases not matched to a gene: 4. DNA of the CDR3: TGTGCCAGCAGCCAAGTACTAGCGGGGTCTTACGAGCAGTACTTC. Its protein product is CASSQVLAGSYEQYF.

The rearrangement links TRBV5-1 to TRBJ1-5, with 8 bases fitting TRBD1. This CDR3 spans 14 amino acids. Germline V lookup: CDR1 SGHRS, CDR2 YFSETQ. Unmatched junction bases numbered 3, after V lost 5 bases and J lost 2 bases. The CDR3: CASRPTGGNQPQHF. The CDR3 DNA reads as TGCGCCAGCAGGCCGACAGGGGGCAATCAGCCCCAGCATTTT.

This clone has only one observation. The J gene is TRBJ1-1, the V gene TRBV19, with D uncertain. With 0 bases removed from V and 4 bases from J, the gap between germline ends came to 9 bases. The CDR3 length is 14 residues. Germline V gene sequence: CDR1 LNHDA, CDR2 SQIVND (reference sequence). CDR3 loop: CASSIEGRVTEAFF. The CDR3 DNA is TGTGCCAGTAGTATAGAGGGAAGGGTCACTGAAGCTTTCTTT.

This chain uses TRBV5-1 with TRBJ1-1, with D possibly being TRBD1 (5 bases). The CDR3 extends over 13 amino acids. Trimming left V 5 bases short and J 0 bases short, with 8 bases between. Germline V gives CDR1 SGHRS, CDR2 YFSETQ. DNA for the CDR3: TGCGCCAGCAGGTCGGGGGTGAACACTGAAGCTTTCTTT. Its protein product is CASRSGVNTEAFF.

The J gene is TRBJ1-1, the V gene TRBV30, with D possibly matching TRBD1 (5 bases). This CDR3 region has 15 residues. V dropped 2 bases and J dropped 1 base, with 14 bases sitting between them. Germline-derived CDR1 and CDR2 are GTSNPN and SVGIG (reference sequence). In DNA form, the CDR3 reads TGTGCCTGGAGTCCACGATGGAGGGGGAACACTGAAGCTTTCTTT. It encodes CAWSPRWRGNTEAFF.

In regard to this clone: Other DNA sequences in this sample translate to the same CDR3. CDR3 DNA: TGTGCCAGTAGTCCCGGGACAGGGGGCTCCTACGAGCAGTACTTC. Translated, it gives CASSPGTGGSYEQYF. The chain has TRBV19 and TRBJ2-7; TRBD1 matches at 11 bases. Germline V gene lookup returns CDR1 LNHDA and CDR2 SQIVND (reference sequence). With 5 bases clipped from V and 0 bases from J, the junction kept 3 bases outside the gene matches. CDR3 length: 15 residues.

The chain combines TRBV11-2 with TRBJ2-7; D call uncertain. V lost 7 bases, J lost 2 bases, and 15 bases lay in between. Germline CDR1 SGHAT, CDR2 FQNNGV. CDR3 length: 14 residues. The CDR3 DNA reads as TGTGCCAGCACCCCATCTCTCTCTGCCTACGAGCAGTACTTC. Translating gives CASTPSLSAYEQYF.

As to this clone: Other DNA sequences from this sample encode an identical CDR3 as well. The chain uses TRBV3-1 (or the pseudogene TRBV3-2) and TRBJ1-1, with a possible D match to TRBD1 (5 bases). The CDR3 extends over 12 amino acids. Trimming pared 4 bases from V and 3 bases from J, leaving 6 bases between. Germline V gene sequence: CDR1 LGHDT, CDR2 YNNKEL (reference sequence). The CDR3 loop is CASSLTDTEAFF. In DNA form, the CDR3 reads TGTGCCAGCAGCCTGACAGACACTGAAGCTTTCTTT.

This clone was counted once. The chain combines TRBV5-6 with TRBJ2-5; 7 positions agree with TRBD1. Germline CDR1 SGHDT, CDR2 YYEEEE. V trimming: 2 bases; J trimming: 3 bases; junction bases outside the gene matches: 4. The CDR3 is made up of 14 amino acids. The CDR3 here is CASSFAGTEETQYF. The CDR3 nucleotides are TGTGCCAGCAGCTTCGCCGGGACAGAAGAGACCCAGTACTTC.

The genes are TRBV2 and TRBJ1-4; TRBD1 might be the D (5 bases). This CDR3 has 15 residues. Per germline, CDR1 SNHLY and CDR2 FYNNEI. V was cut by 6 bases and J by 0 bases, with 11 bases left in between. CDR3 amino acids: CASRGDLPTNEKLFF. For the CDR3, the DNA is TGTGCCAGCAGAGGGGACCTCCCAACTAATGAAAAACTGTTTTTT.

This rearrangement joins TRBV27 to TRBJ2-5; D not certain. V was shortened by 6 bases and J by 0 bases, with 8 bases between the two germline ends. Germline-derived CDR1 and CDR2 are MNHEY and SMNVEV (reference sequence). The CDR3 loop spans 13 amino acids. The CDR3 loop is CASRRRYQETQYF. The CDR3 DNA follows: TGTGCCAGCAGGCGACGGTACCAAGAGACCCAGTACTTC.

The rearrangement links TRBV3-1 (or the pseudogene TRBV3-2) to TRBJ2-1, with a weak D call TRBD2 (5 bases). Trimming stripped 1 base from V and 7 bases from J, with 11 bases between. Looked up from germline, CDR1 is LGHDT and CDR2 is YNNKEL (reference sequence). The CDR3 spans 14 residues. The CDR3 reads CASSQGGGLNEQFF. The CDR3 DNA reads TGTGCCAGCAGCCAAGGCGGCGGGTTGAATGAGCAGTTCTTC.

The chain combines TRBV2 with TRBJ2-3, with D possibly called TRBD1 or TRBD2 (5 bases each). The V gene's germline CDR1 is SNHLY and CDR2 FYNNEI. The CDR3 sequence is 14 residues long. V was pared by 6 bases and J by 4 bases, with 14 bases between. CDR3 sequence reads: CASRQGRGADTQYF. The CDR3 bases are TGTGCCAGCAGGCAGGGACGGGGAGCAGATACGCAGTATTTT.

The rearrangement links TRBV10-3 to TRBJ2-1; D is undetermined. The CDR3 is made up of 15 amino acids. The V gene's germline CDR1 is ENHRY and CDR2 SYGVKD. Deletions cut 0 bases from V and 5 bases from J, with 11 bases between. The CDR3 is CAISESGGVNNEQFF. For the CDR3, the DNA is TGTGCCATCAGTGAGTCGGGCGGAGTTAACAATGAGCAGTTCTTC.

This clone has only a few counts. The gene calls are TRBV24-1 and TRBJ2-1; D possibly corresponds to TRBD2 (5 bases). Germline V CDR1 and CDR2: KGHDR, SFDVKD. This CDR3 contains 14 residues. V lost 0 bases and J 6 bases, leaving 8 bases between the germline ends. CDR3 sequence reads: CATSDLLAGNEQFF. In DNA, the CDR3 is TGTGCCACCAGTGATTTGCTCGCGGGCAATGAGCAGTTCTTC.

The V gene is TRBV10-3, the J gene TRBJ2-7, with 8 positions matching TRBD1. CDR3 length equals 14 residues. Losses at the gene ends were 6 bases for V and 7 bases for J; bases not matched to a gene: 11. The germline gives CDR1 ENHRY, CDR2 SYGVKD. The CDR3 nucleotides are TGTGCCATCAGGACCGGGACAGGTTCGGGGGAGCAGTACTTC. As protein: CAIRTGTGSGEQYF.

The chain employs TRBV5-4 and TRBJ2-3, with unresolved D. The germline CDR1 and CDR2 sequences are SGHNT and YYREEE (reference sequence). Trimming removed 6 bases at V and 6 bases at J, with 26 bases between. The CDR3 is 17 amino acids. Written as DNA, the CDR3 is TGTGCCAGCACCTCAAAAGTAGTCGGGCTAGTGAGCGATACGCAGTATTTT. Its translation is CASTSKVVGLVSDTQYF.

The V and J genes are TRBV18 and TRBJ2-1, with no clear D. The CDR3 extends over 13 amino acids. The germline V gene encodes CDR1 KGHSH and CDR2 LQKENI. V lost 4 bases and J lost 8, with 12 bases in between. The CDR3 sequence is CASSRDVPDEQFF. The CDR3 DNA reads TGTGCCAGCTCACGGGATGTGCCGGATGAGCAGTTCTTC.

J is TRBJ1-1 and V is TRBV5-4, with D uncertain. This CDR3 has 10 residues. Germline-derived CDR1 and CDR2 are SGHNT and YYREEE (reference sequence). CDR3 bases: TGTGTAGATGGTAGCACTGAAGCTTTCTTT. It specifies CVDGSTEAFF.

This clone was recorded a few times. The chain uses TRBV7-2 and TRBJ2-6; D unresolved. Looked up from germline, CDR1 is SGHTA and CDR2 is FQGNSA. V lost 2 bases, J lost 4 bases, and 12 bases lay in between. The CDR3 sequence is 16 residues long. In DNA, the CDR3 is TGTGCCAGCAGCTTAAAGGGTGGGCTCGGGGCCAACGTCCTGACTTTC. Its translation is CASSLKGGLGANVLTF.

The chain links TRBV30 to TRBJ1-3; TRBD1 agrees at 9 bases. Germline CDR1 is GTSNPN and CDR2 is SVGIG (reference sequence). CDR3 length equals 15 residues. V was pared by 2 bases and J by 4 bases, with 6 bases of the junction left unmatched. CDR3: CAWSSMGTGGNTIYF. The CDR3 nucleotides read TGTGCCTGGAGTTCAATGGGGACAGGGGGAAACACCATATATTTT.

The chain employs TRBV7-2 and TRBJ2-3; 7 nucleotides line up with TRBD2. J lost 1 base, V lost 1 base, and 5 bases had no gene match. This CDR3 comprises 16 residues. Germline-derived CDR1 and CDR2 are SGHTA and FQGNSA. CDR3 nucleotide sequence: TGTGCCAGCAGCTTAGGGGAGGGGATTGGCACAGATACGCAGTATTTT. It encodes CASSLGEGIGTDTQYF.

J is TRBJ1-6 and V is TRBV7-2, with TRBD1 as a possible D gene (6 bases). The CDR3 spans 14 residues. V was pared by 5 bases and J by 9 bases, with 14 bases between. The germline gives CDR1 SGHTA, CDR2 FQGNSA. CDR3 residues: CASSLLEGVSPLHF. CDR3 nucleotide sequence: TGTGCCAGCAGCCTGCTCGAGGGGGTTTCACCCCTCCACTTT.

Concerning this clone itself: Relative to the germline gene, one junction end is altered; a read error may explain this. The J gene is TRBJ2-1, the V gene TRBV6-4, with D perhaps matching TRBD1 or TRBD2 (5 bases each). CDR1 is MRHNA and CDR2 is SNTAGT in the germline V gene. The CDR3 has 16 residues. This CDR3 reads CASSNTRDRSFNEQFF. CDR3 DNA: TGTGCCAGCAGTAATACTCGGGACCGCTCCTTCAATGAGCAGTTCTTC.

This clone has just a few counts. V and J are TRBV6-2 or TRBV6-3 and TRBJ1-2; D might be TRBD1 (5 bases). Germline V gives CDR1 MNHEY, CDR2 SVGEGT. The CDR3 is 17 residues long. Trimming removed 2 bases at V and 3 bases at J, with 19 bases between. This chain's CDR3 is CASSYLLGAPGHYGYTF. The CDR3 region has the DNA TGTGCCAGCAGTTACCTACTTGGGGCACCTGGTCACTATGGCTACACCTTC.